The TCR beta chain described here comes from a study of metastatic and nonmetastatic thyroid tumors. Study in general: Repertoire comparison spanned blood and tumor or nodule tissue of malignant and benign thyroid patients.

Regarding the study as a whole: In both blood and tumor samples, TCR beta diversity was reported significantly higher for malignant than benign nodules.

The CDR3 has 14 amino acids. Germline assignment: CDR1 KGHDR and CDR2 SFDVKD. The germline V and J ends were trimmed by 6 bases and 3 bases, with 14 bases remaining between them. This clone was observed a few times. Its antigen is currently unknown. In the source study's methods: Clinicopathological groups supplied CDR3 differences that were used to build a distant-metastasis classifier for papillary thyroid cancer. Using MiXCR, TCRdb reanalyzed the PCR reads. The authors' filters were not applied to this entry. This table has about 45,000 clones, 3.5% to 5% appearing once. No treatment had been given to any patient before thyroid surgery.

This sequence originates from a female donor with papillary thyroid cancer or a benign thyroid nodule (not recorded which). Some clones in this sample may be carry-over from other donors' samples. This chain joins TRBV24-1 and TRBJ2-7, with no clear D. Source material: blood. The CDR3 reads CATSSSMPDYEQYF. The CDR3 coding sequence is TGTGCCACCAGTTCGTCCATGCCCGACTACGAGCAGTACTTC.